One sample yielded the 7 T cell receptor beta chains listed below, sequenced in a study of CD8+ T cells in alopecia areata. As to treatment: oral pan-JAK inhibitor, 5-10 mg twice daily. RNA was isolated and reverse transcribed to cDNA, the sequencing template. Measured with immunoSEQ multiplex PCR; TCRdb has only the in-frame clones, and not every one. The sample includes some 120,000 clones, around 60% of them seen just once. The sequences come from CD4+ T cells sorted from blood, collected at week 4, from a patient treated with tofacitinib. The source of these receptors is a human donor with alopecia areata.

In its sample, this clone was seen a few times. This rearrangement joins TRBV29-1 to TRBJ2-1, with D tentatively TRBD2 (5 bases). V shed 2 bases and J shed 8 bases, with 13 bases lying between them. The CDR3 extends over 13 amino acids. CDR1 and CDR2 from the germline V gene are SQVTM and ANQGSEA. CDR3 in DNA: TGCAGCGTTGAAACTAGTGGTTTCGATGAGCAGTTCTTC. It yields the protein CSVETSGFDEQFF.

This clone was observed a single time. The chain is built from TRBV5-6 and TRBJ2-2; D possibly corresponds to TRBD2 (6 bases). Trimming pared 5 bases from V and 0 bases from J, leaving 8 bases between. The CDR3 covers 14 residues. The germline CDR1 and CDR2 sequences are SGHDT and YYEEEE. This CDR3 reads CASRERANTGELFF. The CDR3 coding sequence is TGTGCCAGCAGAGAGCGGGCGAACACCGGGGAGCTGTTTTTT.

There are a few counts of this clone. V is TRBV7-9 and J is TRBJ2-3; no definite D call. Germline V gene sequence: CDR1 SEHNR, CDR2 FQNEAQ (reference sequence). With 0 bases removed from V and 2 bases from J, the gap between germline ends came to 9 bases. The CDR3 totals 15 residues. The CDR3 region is CASSLASLPTDTQYF. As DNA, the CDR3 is TGTGCCAGCAGCTTAGCCAGCCTACCCACAGATACGCAGTATTTT.

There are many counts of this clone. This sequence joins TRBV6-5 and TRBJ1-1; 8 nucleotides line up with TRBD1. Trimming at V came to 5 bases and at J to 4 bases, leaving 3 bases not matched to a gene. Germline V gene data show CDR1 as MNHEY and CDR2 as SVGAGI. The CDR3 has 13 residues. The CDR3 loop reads CASSTTGGTEAFF. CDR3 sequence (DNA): TGTGCCAGCAGTACCACAGGGGGCACTGAAGCTTTCTTT.

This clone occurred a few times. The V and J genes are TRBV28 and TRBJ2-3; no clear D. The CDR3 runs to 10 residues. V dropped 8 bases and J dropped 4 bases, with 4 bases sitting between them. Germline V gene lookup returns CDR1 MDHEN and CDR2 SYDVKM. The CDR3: CASQADTQYF. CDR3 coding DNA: TGTGCCAGCCAGGCAGATACGCAGTATTTT.

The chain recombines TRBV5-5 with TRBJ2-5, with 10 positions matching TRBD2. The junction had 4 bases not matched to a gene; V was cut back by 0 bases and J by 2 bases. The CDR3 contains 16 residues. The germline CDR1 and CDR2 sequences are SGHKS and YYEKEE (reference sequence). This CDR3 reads CASSLAVAGGQETQYF. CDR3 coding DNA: TGTGCCAGCAGCTTGGCTGTAGCGGGGGGACAAGAGACCCAGTACTTC.

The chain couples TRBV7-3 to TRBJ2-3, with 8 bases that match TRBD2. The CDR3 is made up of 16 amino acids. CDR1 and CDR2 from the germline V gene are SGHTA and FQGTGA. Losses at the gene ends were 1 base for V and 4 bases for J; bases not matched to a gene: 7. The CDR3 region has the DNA TGTGCCAGCAGCTTAATCGGCAGCGGGAGAGCAGATACGCAGTATTTT. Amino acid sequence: CASSLIGSGRADTQYF.